The sample holds a few counts of the clone carrying this T cell receptor beta chain. What it binds is unknown. Relative to the germline gene, one junction end is altered; a read error may explain this. The study ran its PCR with 60 Vbeta and 13 Jbeta primers. Data came from immunoSEQ multiplex PCR; TCRdb stores just in-frame clones and leaves some out. The data hold over 100,000 clones, with approximately 60% observed a single time. This entry comes from a study of cytomegalovirus exposure and HLA in healthy donors. Study-level results: Earlier analysis yielded a pattern in which most TCR beta V segments were productive about 90% or about 30% of the time. For most subjects, TCR beta sequences were reported to predict HLA-A and HLA-B alleles with accuracy. Some public TCRs appeared in many individuals, while most sequences were rare.

Germline V gene data show CDR1 as MNHEY and CDR2 as SMNVEV (reference sequence). The CDR3 has 12 residues. Sequenced input: PBMCs. The genes are TRBV27 and TRBJ1-4, with TRBD1 identical over 8 bases. This TCR was recovered from a woman aged 40 to 50 in good health and CMV-seronegative. This CDR3 is CASRFLTGDLIF. The CDR3 DNA reads TGTGCCAGCAGGTTCCTGACAGGGGACCTCATCTTT.